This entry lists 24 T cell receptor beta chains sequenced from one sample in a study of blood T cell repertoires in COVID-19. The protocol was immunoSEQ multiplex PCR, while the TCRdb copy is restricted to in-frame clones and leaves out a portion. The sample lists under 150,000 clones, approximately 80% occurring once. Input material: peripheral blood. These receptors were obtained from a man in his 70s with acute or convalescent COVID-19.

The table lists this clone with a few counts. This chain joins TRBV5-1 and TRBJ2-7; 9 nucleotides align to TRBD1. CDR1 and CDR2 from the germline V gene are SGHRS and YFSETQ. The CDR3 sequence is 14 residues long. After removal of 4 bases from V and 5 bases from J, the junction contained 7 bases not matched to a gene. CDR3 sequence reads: CASSKGDRVNEQYF. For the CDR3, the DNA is TGCGCCAGCAGCAAAGGGGACAGGGTGAACGAGCAGTACTTC.

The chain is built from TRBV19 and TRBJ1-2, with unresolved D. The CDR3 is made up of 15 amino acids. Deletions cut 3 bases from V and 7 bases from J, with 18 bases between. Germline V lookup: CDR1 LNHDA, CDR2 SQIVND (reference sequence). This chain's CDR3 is CASSIGDNTYRGYTF. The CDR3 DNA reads TGTGCCAGTAGTATCGGGGATAATACCTATCGTGGCTACACCTTC.

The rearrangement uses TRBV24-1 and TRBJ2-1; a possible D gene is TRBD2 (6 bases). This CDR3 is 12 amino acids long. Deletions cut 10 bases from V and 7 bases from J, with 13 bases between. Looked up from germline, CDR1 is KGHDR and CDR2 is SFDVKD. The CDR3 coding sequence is TGTGCCACGAGCGCGGGGAGGAATGAGCAGTTCTTC. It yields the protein CATSAGRNEQFF.

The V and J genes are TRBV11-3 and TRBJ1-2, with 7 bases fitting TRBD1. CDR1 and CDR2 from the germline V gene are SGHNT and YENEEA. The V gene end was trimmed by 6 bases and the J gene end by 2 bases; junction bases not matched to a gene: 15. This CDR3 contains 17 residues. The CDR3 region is CASSFVRTGRKNYGYTF. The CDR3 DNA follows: TGTGCCAGCAGTTTTGTCCGGACAGGAAGAAAAAACTATGGCTACACCTTC.

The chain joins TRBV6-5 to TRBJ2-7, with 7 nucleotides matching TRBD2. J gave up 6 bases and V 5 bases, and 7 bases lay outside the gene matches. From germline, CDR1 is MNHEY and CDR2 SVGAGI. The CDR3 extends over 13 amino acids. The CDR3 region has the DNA TGTGCCAGCAGTCAACATGAGCGGGGCGAGCAGTACTTC. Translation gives CASSQHERGEQYF.

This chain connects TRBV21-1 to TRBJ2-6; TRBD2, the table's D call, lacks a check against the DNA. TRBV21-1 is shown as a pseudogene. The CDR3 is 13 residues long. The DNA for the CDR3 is TGTGCCAGCAGCCCCGGGGGAGGCCAACGTCCTGACTTC. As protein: CASSPGGGQRPDF.

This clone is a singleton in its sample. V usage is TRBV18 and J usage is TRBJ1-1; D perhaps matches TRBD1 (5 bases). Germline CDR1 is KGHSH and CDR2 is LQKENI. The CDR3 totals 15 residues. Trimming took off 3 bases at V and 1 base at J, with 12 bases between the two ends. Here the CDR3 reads CASSPTVGANTEAFF. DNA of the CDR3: TGTGCCAGCTCACCCACCGTAGGGGCGAACACTGAAGCTTTCTTT.

CDR3 DNA sequence: TGTGCCAGCAGGATGGGGCAGCTTGCCGACTATGGCTACACCTTC. Encoded protein: CASRMGQLADYGYTF. The chain couples TRBV6-5 to TRBJ1-2; possible D gene TRBD1, 5 bases. V was clipped by 6 bases and J by 3 bases, with 17 bases between them. This CDR3 region has 15 residues. The germline gives CDR1 MNHEY, CDR2 SVGAGI.

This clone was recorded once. CDR3 DNA sequence: TGTGCCAGCAGCTCCAGCAGGACAGTTATAAGCACAACTAATGAAAAACTGTTTTTT. Amino acids: CASSSSRTVISTTNEKLFF. The J gene is TRBJ1-4, the V gene TRBV9, with a possible D match to TRBD1 (6 bases). This CDR3 has 19 amino acids. Trimming shortened V by 4 bases and J by 0 bases, and 22 bases separated the two germline ends. Looked up from germline, CDR1 is SGDLS and CDR2 is YYNGEE.

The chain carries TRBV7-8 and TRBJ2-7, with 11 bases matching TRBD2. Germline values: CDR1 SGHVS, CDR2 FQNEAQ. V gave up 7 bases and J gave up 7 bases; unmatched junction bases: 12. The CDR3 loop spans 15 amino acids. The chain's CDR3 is CASNPGTSGAWEQYF. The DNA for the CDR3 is TGTGCCAGCAACCCCGGGACTAGCGGAGCTTGGGAGCAGTACTTC. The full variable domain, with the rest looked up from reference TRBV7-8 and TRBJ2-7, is GAGVSQSPRYKVAKRGQDVALRCDPISGHVSLFWYQQALGQGPEFLTYFQNEAQLDKSGLPSDRFFAERPEGSVSTLKIQRTQQEDSAVYLCASNPGTSGAWEQYFGPGTRLTVT.

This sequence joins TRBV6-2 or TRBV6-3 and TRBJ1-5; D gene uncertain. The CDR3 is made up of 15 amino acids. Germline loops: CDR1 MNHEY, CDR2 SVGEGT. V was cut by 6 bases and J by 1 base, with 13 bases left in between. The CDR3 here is CASSRHSLSNQPQHF. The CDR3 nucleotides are TGTGCCAGCAGCCGGCACAGTCTGAGCAATCAGCCCCAGCATTTT.

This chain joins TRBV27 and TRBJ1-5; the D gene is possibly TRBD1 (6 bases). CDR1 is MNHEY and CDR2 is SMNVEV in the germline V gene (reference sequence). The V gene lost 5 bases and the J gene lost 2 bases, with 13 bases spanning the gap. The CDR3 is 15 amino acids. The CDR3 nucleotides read TGTGCCAGCAGTAGGGACATCGGTGGCAATCAGCCCCAGCATTTT. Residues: CASSRDIGGNQPQHF.

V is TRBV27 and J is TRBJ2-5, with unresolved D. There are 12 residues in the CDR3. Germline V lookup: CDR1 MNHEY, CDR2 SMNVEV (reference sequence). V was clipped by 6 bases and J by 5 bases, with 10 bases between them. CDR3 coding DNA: TGTGCCAGCAGCTCCCTCGGGGAGACCCAGTACTTC. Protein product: CASSSLGETQYF.

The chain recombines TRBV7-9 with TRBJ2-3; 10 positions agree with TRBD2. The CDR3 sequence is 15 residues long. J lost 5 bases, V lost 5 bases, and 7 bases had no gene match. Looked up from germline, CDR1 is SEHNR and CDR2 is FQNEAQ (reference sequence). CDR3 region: CASSPIAGGKDTQYF. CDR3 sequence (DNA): TGTGCCAGCAGCCCTATAGCGGGGGGAAAAGATACGCAGTATTTT. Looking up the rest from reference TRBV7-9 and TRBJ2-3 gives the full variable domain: DTGVSQNPRHKITKRGQNVTFRCDPISEHNRLYWYRQTLGQGPEFLTYFQNEAQLEKSRLLSDRFSAERPKGSFSTLEIQRTEQGDSAMYLCASSPIAGGKDTQYFGPGTRLTVL.

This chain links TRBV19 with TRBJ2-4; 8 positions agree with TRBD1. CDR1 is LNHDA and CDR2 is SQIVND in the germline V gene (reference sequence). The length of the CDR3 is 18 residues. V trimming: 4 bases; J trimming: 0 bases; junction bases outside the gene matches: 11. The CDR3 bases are TGTGCCAGTAGTACAGGCAGGGGGCTCAATCTAGCCAAAAACATTCAGTACTTC. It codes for CASSTGRGLNLAKNIQYF.

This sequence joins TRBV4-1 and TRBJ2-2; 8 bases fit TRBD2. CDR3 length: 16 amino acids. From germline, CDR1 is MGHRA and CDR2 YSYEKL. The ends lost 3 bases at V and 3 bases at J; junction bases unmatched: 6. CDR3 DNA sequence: TGCGCCAGCAGCCAGGGCGGACTAGCCCACACCGGGGAGCTGTTTTTT. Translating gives CASSQGGLAHTGELFF.

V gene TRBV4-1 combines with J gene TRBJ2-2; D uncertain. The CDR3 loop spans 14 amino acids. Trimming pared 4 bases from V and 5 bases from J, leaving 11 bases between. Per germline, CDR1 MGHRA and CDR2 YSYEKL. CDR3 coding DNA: TGCGCCAGCAGCCCCCGGCTAGAGACCGGGGAGCTGTTTTTT. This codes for CASSPRLETGELFF.

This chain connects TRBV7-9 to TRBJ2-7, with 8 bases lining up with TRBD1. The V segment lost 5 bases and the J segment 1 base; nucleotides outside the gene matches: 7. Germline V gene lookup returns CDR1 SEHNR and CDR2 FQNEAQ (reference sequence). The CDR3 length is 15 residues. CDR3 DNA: TGTGCCAGCAGCCGGGGACAGGTTAGTTCCTACGAGCAGTACTTC. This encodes CASSRGQVSSYEQYF.

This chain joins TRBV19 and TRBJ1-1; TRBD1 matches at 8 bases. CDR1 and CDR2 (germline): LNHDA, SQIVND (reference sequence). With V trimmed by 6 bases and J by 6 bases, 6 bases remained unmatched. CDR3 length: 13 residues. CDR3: CASRETGAAEAFF. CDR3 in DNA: TGTGCCAGTAGGGAGACAGGGGCGGCTGAAGCTTTCTTT.

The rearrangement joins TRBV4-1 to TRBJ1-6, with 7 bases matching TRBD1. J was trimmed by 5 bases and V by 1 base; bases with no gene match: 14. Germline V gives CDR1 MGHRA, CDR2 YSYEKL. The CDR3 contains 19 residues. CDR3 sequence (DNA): TGCGCCAGCAGCCAAGCCTGGGCCTCGGGGACAGTAAATAATTCACCCCTCCACTTT. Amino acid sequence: CASSQAWASGTVNNSPLHF.

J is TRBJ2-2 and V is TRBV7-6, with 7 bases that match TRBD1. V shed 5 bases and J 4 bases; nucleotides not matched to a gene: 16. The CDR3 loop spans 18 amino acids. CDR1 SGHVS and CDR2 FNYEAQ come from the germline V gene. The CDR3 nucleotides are TGTGCCAGCAGCCCGACAGGGACCGACCACTTGACCACCGGGGAGCTGTTTTTT. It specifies CASSPTGTDHLTTGELFF.

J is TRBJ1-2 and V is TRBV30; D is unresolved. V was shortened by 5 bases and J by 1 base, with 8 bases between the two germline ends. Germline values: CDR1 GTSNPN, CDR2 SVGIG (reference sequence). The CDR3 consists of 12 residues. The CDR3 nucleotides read TGTGCCTGGGACACATATAACTATGGCTACACCTTC. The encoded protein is CAWDTYNYGYTF.

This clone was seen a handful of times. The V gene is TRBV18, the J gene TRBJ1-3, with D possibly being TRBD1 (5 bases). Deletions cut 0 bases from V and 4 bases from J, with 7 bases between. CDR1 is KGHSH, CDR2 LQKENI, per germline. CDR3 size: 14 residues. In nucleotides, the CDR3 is TGTGCCAGCTCACCACCGACAGCGGGAAACACCATATATTTT. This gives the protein CASSPPTAGNTIYF. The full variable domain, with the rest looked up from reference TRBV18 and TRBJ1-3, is NAGVMQNPRHLVRRRGQEARLRCSPMKGHSHVYWYRQLPEEGLKFMVYLQKENIIDESGMPKERFSAEFPKEGPSILRIQQVVRGDSAAYFCASSPPTAGNTIYFGEGSWLTVV.

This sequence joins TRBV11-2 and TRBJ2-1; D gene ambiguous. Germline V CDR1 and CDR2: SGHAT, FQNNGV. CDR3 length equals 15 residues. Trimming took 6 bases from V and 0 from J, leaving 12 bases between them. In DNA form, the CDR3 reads TGTGCCAGCAGTCGAGCAGCGAGCTCCTACAATGAGCAGTTCTTC. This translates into CASSRAASSYNEQFF.